This is a list of T cell receptor beta chains from one sample in a study of post-analysis software for immune sequencing data. TCRdb reanalysed the PCR reads using MiXCR and keeps one entry per CDR3 protein. This sample yields hundreds of thousands of distinct CDR3 sequences, of which around 27% are seen a single time; roughly 0.53% belongs to the top ten. The sample consisted of blood. The source of these receptors is a girl aged 5-17 years with multiple sclerosis. CDR3s leave out the opening cysteine and the closing phenylalanine or tryptophan. A D gene is named only where the DNA matches it firmly.

>TRBV4-3|15|.
ASSQDSPHGVGTEAF
>TRBV12-3/TRBV12-4|12|.
ASRRGLPSDEQF
>TRBV5-1|13|TRBD1
ASSGTGTGFYEQY
>TRBV6-5|14|.
ASSYLTALSVGELF
>TRBV20-1|13|.
SARDMGVENTEAF
>TRBV6-2/TRBV6-3|11|.
ASSYRGIQPQH
>TRBV9|14|.
ASSVAAGANNYGYT
>TRBV20-1|13|.
SANPSEVSSYEQY
>TRBV5-1|13|.
ASSLAETTNEKLF
>TRBV4-3|13|TRBD1
ASSQGGQDLNEQY